This T cell receptor (beta chain) was captured by sequencing in a study of shared clonotypes between healthy human individuals. Study conclusions and caveats: A handful of donors held roughly 5% of naive CD4 clonotypes in common. Estimated richness was generally greater in naive than memory subsets.

Deep was the level used in running the assay. TCRdb's copy holds only in-frame clones and misses some; the assay was immunoSEQ multiplex PCR. The table lists millions of clones, approximately 94% of them singletons. Positive CCR7 selection of CD45RO-negative cells yielded the naive CD8 cells, and terminally differentiated effector memory CD45RA+ cells were excluded. Worth noting for this clone: Its antigen is not identified.

The trim removed 6 bases at V and 2 bases at J, leaving 9 bases unmatched. This CDR3 comprises 15 residues. Germline values: CDR1 MNHEY, CDR2 SVGAGI. This chain links TRBV6-5 with TRBJ2-5, with 7 bases fitting TRBD1. The TCR comes from a man between 18 and 29 years old in good health. Sequencing used naive CD8+ T cells sorted from blood. CDR3: CASRKQGMGQETQYF. In nucleotides, the CDR3 is TGTGCCAGCAGAAAACAGGGGATGGGTCAAGAGACCCAGTACTTC.